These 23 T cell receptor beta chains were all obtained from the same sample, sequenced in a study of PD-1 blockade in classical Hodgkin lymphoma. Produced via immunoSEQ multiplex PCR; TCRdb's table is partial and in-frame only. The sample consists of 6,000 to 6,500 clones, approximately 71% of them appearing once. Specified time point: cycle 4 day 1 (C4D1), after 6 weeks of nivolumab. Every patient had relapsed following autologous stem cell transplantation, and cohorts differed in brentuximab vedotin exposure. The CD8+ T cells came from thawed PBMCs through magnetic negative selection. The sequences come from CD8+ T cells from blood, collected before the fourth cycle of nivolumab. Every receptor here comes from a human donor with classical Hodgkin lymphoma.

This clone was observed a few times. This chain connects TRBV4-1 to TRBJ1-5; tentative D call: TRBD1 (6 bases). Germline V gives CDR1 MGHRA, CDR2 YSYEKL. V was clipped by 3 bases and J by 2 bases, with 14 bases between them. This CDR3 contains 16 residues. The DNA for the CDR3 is TGCGCCAGCAGCCATCGCCCAGGGGTTGGCAATCAGCCCCAGCATTTT. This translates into CASSHRPGVGNQPQHF.

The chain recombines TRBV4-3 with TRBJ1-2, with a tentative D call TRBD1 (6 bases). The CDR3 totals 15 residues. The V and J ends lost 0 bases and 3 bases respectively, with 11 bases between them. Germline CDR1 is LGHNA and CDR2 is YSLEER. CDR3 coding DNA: TGCGCCAGCAGCCAAGATGGGGCAGGGGACTATGGCTACACCTTC. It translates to CASSQDGAGDYGYTF.

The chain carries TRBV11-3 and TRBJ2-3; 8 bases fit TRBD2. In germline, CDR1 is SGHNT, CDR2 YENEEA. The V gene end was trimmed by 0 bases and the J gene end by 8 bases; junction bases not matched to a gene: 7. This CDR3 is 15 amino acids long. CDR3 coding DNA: TGTGCCAGCAGCTTAGAAGGCGGGGGGCATACTACGCAGTATTTT. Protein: CASSLEGGGHTTQYF. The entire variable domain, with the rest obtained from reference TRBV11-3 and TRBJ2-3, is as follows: EAGVVQSPRYKIIEKKQPVAFWCNPISGHNTLYWYLQNLGQGPELLIRYENEEAVDDSQLPKDRFSAERLKGVDSTLKIQPAELGDSAVYLCASSLEGGGHTTQYFGPGTRLTVL.

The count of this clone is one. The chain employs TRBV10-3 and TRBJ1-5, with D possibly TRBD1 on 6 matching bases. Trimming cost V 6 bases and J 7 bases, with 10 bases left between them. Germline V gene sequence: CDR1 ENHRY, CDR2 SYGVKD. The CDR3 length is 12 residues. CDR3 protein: CAIRQGRQPQHF. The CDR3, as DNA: TGTGCCATCAGACAGGGTCGACAGCCCCAGCATTTT.

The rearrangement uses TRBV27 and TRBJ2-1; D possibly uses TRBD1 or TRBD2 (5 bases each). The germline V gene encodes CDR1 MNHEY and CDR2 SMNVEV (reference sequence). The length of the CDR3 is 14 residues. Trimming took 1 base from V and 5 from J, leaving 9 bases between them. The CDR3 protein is CASSLLGTDNEQFF. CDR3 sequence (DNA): TGTGCCAGCAGTTTATTGGGGACGGACAATGAGCAGTTCTTC.

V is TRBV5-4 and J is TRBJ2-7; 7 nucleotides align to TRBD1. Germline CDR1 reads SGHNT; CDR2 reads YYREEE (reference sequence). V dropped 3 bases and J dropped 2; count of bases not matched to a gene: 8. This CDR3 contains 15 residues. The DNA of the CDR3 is TGTGCCAGCAGCTCTGGCTGGACAGGAGCCTACGAGCAGTACTTC. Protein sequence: CASSSGWTGAYEQYF.

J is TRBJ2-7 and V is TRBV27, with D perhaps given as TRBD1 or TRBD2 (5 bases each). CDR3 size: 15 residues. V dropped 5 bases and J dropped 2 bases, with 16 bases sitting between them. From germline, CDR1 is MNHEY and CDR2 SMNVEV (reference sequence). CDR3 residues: CASSIGPGRAYEQYF. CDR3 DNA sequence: TGTGCCAGCAGTATCGGACCGGGGCGGGCCTACGAGCAGTACTTC.

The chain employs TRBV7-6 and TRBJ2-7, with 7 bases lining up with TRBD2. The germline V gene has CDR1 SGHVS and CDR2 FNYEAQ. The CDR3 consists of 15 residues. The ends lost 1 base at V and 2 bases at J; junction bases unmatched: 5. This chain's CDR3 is CASSLGRAGPYEQYF. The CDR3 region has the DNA TGTGCCAGCAGCTTAGGTCGAGCGGGACCCTACGAGCAGTACTTC.

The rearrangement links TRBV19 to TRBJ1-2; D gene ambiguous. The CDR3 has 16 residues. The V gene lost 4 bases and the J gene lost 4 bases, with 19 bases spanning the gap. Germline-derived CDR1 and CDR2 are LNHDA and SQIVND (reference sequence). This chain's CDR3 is CASSTRPDIDFYGYTF. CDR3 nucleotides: TGTGCCAGTAGTACCCGCCCCGACATCGACTTCTATGGCTACACCTTC.

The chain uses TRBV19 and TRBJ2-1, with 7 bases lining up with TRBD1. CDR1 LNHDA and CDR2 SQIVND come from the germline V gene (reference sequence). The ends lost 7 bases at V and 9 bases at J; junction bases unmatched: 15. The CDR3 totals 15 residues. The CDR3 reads CASNPQGIDQSEQFF. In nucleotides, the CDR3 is TGTGCCAGTAATCCACAGGGGATTGATCAAAGTGAGCAGTTCTTC.

The CDR3 sequence is CASRYGGPNNEQFF. In nucleotides, the CDR3 is TGTGCCAGCAGGTACGGGGGCCCGAACAATGAGCAGTTCTTC. The chain uses TRBV2 and TRBJ2-1; D may correspond to TRBD1 or TRBD2 (6 bases each). Trimming cost V 6 bases and J 5 bases, with 14 bases left between them. CDR1 is SNHLY and CDR2 is FYNNEI in the germline V gene. The CDR3 extends over 14 amino acids.

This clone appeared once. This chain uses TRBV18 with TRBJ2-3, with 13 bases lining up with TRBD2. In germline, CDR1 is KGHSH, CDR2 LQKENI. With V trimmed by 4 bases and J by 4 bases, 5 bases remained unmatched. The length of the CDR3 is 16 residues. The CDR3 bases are TGTGCCAGCTCACGGGGACTAGCGGGGCTCCCAGATACGCAGTATTTT. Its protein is CASSRGLAGLPDTQYF.

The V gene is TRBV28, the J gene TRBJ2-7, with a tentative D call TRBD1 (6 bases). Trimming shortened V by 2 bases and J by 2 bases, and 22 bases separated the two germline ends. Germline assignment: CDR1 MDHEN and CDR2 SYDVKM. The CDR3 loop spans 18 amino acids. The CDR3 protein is CASSLVGQGISMPYEQYF. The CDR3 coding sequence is TGTGCCAGCAGTTTAGTTGGGCAGGGGATCTCCATGCCCTACGAGCAGTACTTC.

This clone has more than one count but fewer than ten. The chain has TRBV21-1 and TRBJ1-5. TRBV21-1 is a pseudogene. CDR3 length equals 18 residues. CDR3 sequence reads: CASSYRDHQREGNQPQHF. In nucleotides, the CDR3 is TGTGCCAGCAGCTACCGGGACCATCAAAGGGAGGGCAATCAGCCCCAGCATTTT.

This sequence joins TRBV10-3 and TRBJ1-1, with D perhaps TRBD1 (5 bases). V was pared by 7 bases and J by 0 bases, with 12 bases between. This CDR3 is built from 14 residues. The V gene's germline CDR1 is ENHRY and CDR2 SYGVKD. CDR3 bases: TGTGCCATCAAAGACGGGGGTATGAACACTGAAGCTTTCTTT. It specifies CAIKDGGMNTEAFF.

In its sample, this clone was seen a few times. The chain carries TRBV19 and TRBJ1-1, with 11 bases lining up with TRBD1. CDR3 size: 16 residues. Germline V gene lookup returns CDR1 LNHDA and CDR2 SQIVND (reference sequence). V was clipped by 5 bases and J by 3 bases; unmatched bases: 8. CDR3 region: CASSPRTGGLDTEAFF. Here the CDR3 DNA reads TGTGCCAGTAGTCCCCGGACAGGGGGCCTTGACACTGAAGCTTTCTTT.

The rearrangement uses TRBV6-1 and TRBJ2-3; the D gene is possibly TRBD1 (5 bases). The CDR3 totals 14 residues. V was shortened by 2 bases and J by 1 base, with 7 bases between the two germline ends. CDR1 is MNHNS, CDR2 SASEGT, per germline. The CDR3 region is CASSELGGTDTQYF. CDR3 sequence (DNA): TGTGCCAGCAGTGAACTAGGGGGCACAGATACGCAGTATTTT.

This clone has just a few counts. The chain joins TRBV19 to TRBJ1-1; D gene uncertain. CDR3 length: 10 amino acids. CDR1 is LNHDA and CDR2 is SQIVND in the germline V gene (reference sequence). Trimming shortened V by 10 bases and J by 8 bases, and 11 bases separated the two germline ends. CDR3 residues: CATTGVEAFF. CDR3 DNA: TGTGCCACTACCGGTGTCGAAGCTTTCTTT.

DNA of the CDR3: TGTGCCAGCAGTTTGGGGGGGACAGGGGGGTACGAGCAGTACTTC. This translates into CASSLGGTGGYEQYF. The chain has TRBV28 and TRBJ2-7, with 11 bases identical to TRBD1. After removal of 3 bases from V and 4 bases from J, the junction contained 5 bases not matched to a gene. The CDR3 runs to 15 residues. The germline V gene has CDR1 MDHEN and CDR2 SYDVKM.

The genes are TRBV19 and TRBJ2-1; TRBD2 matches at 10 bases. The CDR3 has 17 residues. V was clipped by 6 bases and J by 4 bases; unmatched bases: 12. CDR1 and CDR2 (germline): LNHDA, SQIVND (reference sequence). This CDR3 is CASSLTAGGLRYNEQFF. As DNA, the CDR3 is TGTGCCAGTAGCTTGACAGCGGGAGGGCTGAGGTACAATGAGCAGTTCTTC.

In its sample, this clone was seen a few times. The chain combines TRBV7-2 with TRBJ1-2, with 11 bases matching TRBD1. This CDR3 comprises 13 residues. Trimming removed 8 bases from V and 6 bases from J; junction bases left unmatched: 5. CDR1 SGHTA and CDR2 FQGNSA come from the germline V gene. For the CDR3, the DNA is TGTGCCAGCCACCCGGGACAGGGGGATGGCTACACCTTC. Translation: CASHPGQGDGYTF. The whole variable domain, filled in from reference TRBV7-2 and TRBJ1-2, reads GAGVSQSPSNKVTEKGKDVELRCDPISGHTALYWYRQSLGQGLEFLIYFQGNSAPDKSGLPSDRFSAERTGGSVSTLTIQRTQQEDSAVYLCASHPGQGDGYTFGSGTRLTVV.

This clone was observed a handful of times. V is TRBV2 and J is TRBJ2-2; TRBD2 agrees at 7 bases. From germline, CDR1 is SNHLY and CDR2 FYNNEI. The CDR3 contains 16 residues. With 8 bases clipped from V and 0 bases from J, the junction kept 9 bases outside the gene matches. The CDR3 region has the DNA TGTGCCAGCGGTGCTATAGCGGGTGCGAACACCGGGGAGCTGTTTTTT. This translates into CASGAIAGANTGELFF.

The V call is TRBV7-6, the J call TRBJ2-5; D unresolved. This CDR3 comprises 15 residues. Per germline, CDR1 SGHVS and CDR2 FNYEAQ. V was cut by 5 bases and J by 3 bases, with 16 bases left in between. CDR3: CASSARSRSKETQYF. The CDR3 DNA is TGTGCCAGCAGCGCTAGATCCCGGTCAAAAGAGACCCAGTACTTC.